The clone carrying this T cell receptor beta chain turned up a few times. This sample stems from a study of blood T cells in healthy people across ages. The use of a sample-barcoded 5' primer and a J-beta primer mix characterized a second PCR of about 7 to 12 cycles. One entry per CDR3 protein results from TCRdb running MiXCR on the 5' RACE reads. The sample contains some 1,000,000 distinct CDR3 sequences, under 30% of which appear only once. V lost 5 bases and J 3 bases, leaving 13 bases between the germline ends. The germline gives CDR1 SGHTA, CDR2 FQGNSA. The CDR3 spans 14 residues. Separately, the same data were catalogued under a study of T cells of mothers and their children. Per that paper: For unrelated pairs as for related ones, thymic selection shapes TCR recombination output similarly.

This chain connects TRBV7-2 to TRBJ2-5, with D possibly matching TRBD1 (6 bases). Material for sequencing was blood. The sequence was obtained from a girl under 10 years old in good health. CDR3 protein: CASSPTRGKETQYF. The CDR3 nucleotides read TGTGCCAGCAGCCCTACTAGGGGGAAAGAGACCCAGTACTTC.